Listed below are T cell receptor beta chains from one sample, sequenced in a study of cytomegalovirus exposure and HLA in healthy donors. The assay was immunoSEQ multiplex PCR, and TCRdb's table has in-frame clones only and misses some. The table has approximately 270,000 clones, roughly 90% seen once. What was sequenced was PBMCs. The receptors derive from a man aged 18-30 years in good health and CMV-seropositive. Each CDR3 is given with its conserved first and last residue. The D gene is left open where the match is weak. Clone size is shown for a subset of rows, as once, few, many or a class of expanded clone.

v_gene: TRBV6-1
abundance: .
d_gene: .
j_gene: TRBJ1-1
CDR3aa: CASSDSGFQTEAFF
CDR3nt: TGTGCCAGCAGTGACTCAGGGTTTCAGACTGAAGCTTTCTTT

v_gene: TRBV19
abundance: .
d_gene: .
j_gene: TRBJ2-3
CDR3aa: CASRPTSAGGDTQYF
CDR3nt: TGTGCCAGTAGGCCCACTAGCGCCGGGGGCGATACGCAGTATTTT

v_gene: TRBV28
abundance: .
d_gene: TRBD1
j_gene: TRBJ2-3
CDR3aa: CASSYHPGQGVSDTQYF
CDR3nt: TGTGCCAGCAGTTACCATCCGGGACAGGGGGTATCAGATACGCAGTATTTT

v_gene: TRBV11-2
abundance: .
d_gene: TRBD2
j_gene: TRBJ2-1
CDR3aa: CASSWELAGGPMGEQFF
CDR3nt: TGTGCCAGCAGCTGGGAACTAGCGGGAGGGCCCATGGGTGAGCAGTTCTTC

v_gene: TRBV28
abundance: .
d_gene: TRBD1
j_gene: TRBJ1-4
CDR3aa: CASSLSGQVGDEKLFF
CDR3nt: TGTGCCAGCAGTTTATCCGGACAGGTCGGGGATGAAAAACTGTTTTTT

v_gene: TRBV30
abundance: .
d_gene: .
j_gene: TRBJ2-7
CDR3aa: CAWSTASSYEQYF
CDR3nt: TGTGCCTGGAGTACGGCTAGCTCCTACGAGCAGTACTTC

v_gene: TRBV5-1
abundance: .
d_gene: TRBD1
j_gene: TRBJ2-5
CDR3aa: CASSFPGQQETQYF
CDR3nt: TGCGCCAGCAGCTTTCCGGGACAGCAAGAGACCCAGTACTTC

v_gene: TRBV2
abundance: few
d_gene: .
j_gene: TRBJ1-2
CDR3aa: CASSEAQYSYGYTF
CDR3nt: TGTGCCAGCAGTGAAGCGCAGTACAGTTATGGCTACACCTTC

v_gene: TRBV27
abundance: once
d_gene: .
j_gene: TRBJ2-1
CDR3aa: CASRRQNGGWEQFF
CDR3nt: TGTGCCAGCAGGCGACAGAACGGGGGTTGGGAGCAGTTCTTC

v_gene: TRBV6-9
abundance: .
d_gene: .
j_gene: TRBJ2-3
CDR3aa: CASSYPDVGLSTDTQYF
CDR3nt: TGTGCCAGCAGTTACCCGGACGTGGGGTTGAGCACAGATACGCAGTATTTT

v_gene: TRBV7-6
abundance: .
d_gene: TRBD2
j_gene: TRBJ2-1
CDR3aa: CASSLALAGGFNEQFF
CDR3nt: TGTGCCAGCAGCTTAGCGCTAGCGGGAGGGTTCAATGAGCAGTTCTTC

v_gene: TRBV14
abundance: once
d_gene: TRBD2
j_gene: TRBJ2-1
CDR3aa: CASSRGTSGIYNEQFF
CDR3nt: TGTGCCAGCAGCCGTGGGACTAGCGGAATCTACAATGAGCAGTTCTTC

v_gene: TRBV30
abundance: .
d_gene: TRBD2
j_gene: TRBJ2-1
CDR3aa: CAWTGLGVRYNEQFF
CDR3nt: TGTGCCTGGACGGGACTAGGAGTTAGGTACAATGAGCAGTTCTTC

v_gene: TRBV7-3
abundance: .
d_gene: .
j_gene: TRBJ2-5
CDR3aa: CASHRVQETQYF
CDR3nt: TGTGCCAGCCACAGGGTCCAAGAGACCCAGTACTTC

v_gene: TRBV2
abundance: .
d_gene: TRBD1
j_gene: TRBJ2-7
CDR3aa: CASSETTRTGTYEQYF
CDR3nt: TGTGCCAGCAGTGAAACCACCCGGACAGGGACCTACGAGCAGTACTTC

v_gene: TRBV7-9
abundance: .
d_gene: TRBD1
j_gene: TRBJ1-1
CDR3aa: CASSSTGAGTEAFF
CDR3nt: TGTGCCAGCAGCTCAACAGGGGCTGGGACTGAAGCTTTCTTT

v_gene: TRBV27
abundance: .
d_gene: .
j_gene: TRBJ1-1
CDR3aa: CASSLAGVNTEAFF
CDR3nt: TGTGCCAGCAGTTTAGCTGGGGTGAACACTGAAGCTTTCTTT

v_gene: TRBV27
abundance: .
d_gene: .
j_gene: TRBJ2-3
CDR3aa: CASSFPVADPSTDTQYF
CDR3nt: TGTGCCAGCAGTTTCCCTGTAGCGGACCCTAGCACAGATACGCAGTATTTT

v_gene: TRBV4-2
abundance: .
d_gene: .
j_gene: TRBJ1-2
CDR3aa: CASSRGGQVYGYTF
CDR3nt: TGTGCCAGCAGCCGAGGGGGGCAGGTCTATGGCTACACCTTC

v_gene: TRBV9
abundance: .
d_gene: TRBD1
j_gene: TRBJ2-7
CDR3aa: CASSSGQGGYEQYF
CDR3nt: TGTGCCAGCAGCTCCGGACAGGGGGGATACGAGCAGTACTTC

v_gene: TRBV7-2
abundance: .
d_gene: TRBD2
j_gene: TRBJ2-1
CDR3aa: CASSLWEGNEQFF
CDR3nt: TGTGCCAGCAGCTTATGGGAGGGCAATGAGCAGTTCTTC

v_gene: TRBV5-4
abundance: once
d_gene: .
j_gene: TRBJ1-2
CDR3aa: CASSLDGEPYGYGYTF
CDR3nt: TGTGCCAGCAGCCTGGACGGGGAACCCTATGGCTATGGCTACACCTTC

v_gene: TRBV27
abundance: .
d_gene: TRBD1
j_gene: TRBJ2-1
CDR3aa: CASSLFGTVYNEQFF
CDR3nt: TGTGCCAGCAGTTTATTTGGGACAGTCTACAATGAGCAGTTCTTC

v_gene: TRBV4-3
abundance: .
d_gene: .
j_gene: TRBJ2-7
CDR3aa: CASSQEFPVDPPYEQYF
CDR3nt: TGCGCCAGCAGCCAAGAGTTCCCTGTTGACCCGCCCTACGAGCAGTACTTC

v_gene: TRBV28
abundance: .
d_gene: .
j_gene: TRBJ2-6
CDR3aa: CASSPGRSGANVLTF
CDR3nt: TGTGCCAGCAGCCCCGGACGATCCGGGGCCAACGTCCTGACTTTC

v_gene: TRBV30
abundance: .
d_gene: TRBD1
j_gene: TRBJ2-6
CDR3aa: CAWRSQGARGANVLTF
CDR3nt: TGTGCCTGGAGGAGCCAGGGGGCGCGGGGGGCCAACGTCCTGACTTTC

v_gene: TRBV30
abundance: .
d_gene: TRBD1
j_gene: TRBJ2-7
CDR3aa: CAWSVGRDRGNEQYF
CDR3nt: TGTGCCTGGAGTGTAGGCCGGGACAGGGGCAACGAGCAGTACTTC

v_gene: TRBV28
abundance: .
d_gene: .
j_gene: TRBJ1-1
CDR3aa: CASSPPRANTEAFF
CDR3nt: TGTGCCAGCAGTCCTCCTAGGGCGAACACTGAAGCTTTCTTT

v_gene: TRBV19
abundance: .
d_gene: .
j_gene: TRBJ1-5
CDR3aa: CASSRGGQPQHF
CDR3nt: TGTGCCAGTAGTAGGGGTGGCCAGCCCCAGCATTTT

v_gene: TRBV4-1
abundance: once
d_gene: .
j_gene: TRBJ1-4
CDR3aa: CASSHAGQKLFF
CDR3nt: TGCGCCAGCAGCCACGCGGGACAAAAACTGTTTTTT

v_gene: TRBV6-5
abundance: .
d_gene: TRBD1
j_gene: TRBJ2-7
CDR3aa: CASSPSGTAYEQYF
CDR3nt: TGTGCCAGCAGCCCTTCGGGGACAGCCTACGAGCAGTACTTC

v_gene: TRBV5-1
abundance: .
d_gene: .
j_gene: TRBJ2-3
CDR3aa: CARDGTDTQYF
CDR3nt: TGCGCCAGGGACGGTACAGATACGCAGTATTTT

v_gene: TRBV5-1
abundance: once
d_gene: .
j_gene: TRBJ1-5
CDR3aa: CASSLTPGNQPQHF
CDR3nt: TGCGCCAGCAGCTTGACACCTGGCAATCAGCCCCAGCATTTT

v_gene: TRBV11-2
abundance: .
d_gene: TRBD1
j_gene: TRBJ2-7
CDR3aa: CASSLAPGQGSSYEQYF
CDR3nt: TGTGCCAGCAGCTTAGCCCCGGGACAGGGAAGCTCCTACGAGCAGTACTTC

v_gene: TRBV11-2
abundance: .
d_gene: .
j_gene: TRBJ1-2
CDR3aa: CASSSYVGTYGYTF
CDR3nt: TGTGCCAGCAGCAGTTACGTGGGTACCTATGGCTACACCTTC

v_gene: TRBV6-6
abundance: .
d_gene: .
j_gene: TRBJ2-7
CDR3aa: CASSPVSPHEQYF
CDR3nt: TGTGCCAGCAGTCCGGTATCCCCACACGAGCAGTACTTC

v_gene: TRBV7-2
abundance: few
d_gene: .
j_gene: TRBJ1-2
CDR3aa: CASSLAPDINYGYTF
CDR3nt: TGTGCCAGCAGCTTAGCCCCCGACATCAACTATGGCTACACCTTC

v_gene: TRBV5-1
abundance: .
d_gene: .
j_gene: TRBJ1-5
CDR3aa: CASSPEGPYSNQPQHF
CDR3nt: TGCGCCAGCAGCCCTGAGGGACCTTATAGCAATCAGCCCCAGCATTTT

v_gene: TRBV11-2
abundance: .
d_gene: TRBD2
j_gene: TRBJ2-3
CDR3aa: CASSHWTRASGRDTDTQYF
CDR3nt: TGTGCCAGCAGCCACTGGACTCGGGCTAGCGGGAGGGACACAGATACGCAGTATTTT

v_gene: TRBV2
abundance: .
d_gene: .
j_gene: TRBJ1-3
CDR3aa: CASSETYLRWTRAGNTIYF
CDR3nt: TGTGCCAGCAGTGAAACATACCTCAGGTGGACCCGAGCTGGAAACACCATATATTTT

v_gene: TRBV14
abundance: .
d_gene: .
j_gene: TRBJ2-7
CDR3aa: CASSHTRTTLPYEQYF
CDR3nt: TGTGCCAGCAGCCATACCAGGACTACGCTCCCTTACGAGCAGTACTTC

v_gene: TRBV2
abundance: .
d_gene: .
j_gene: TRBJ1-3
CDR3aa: CASSSGNTIYF
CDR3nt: TGTGCCAGCTCCTCTGGAAACACCATATATTTT

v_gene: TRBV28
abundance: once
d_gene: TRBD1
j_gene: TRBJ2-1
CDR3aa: CASSSRGQGHNEQFF
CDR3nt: TGTGCCAGCAGTTCCAGGGGGCAGGGACACAATGAGCAGTTCTTC

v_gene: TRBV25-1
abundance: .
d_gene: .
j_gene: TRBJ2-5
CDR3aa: CASVGRIQETQYF
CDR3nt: TGTGCCAGCGTTGGGCGGATACAAGAGACCCAGTACTTC

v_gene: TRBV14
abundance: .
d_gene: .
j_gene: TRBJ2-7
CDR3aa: CASSQDLASYEQYF
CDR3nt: TGTGCCAGCAGCCAAGATCTGGCATCCTACGAGCAGTACTTC

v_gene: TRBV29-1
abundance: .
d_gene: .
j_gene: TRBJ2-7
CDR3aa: CSVHPPGTDEQYF
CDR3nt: TGCAGCGTCCACCCCCCAGGGACGGACGAGCAGTACTTC

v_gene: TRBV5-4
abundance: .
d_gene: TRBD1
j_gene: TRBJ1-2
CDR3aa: CASRLAQQGVGGYTF
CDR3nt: TGTGCCAGCAGGCTAGCCCAACAGGGGGTCGGTGGCTACACCTTC

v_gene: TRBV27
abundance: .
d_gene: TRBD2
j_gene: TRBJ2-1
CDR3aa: CASSLSFRGRAPFEQFF
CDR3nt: TGTGCCAGCAGTTTATCGTTTCGCGGGAGGGCTCCGTTTGAGCAGTTCTTC

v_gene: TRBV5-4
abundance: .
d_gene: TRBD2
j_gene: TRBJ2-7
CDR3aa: CASSLTGGTYEQYF
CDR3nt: TGTGCCAGCAGCTTGACGGGGGGGACCTACGAGCAGTACTTC

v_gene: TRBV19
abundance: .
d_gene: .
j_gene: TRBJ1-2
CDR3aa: CASSPDLYGYTF
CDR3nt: TGTGCCAGTAGTCCCGACCTCTATGGCTACACCTTC

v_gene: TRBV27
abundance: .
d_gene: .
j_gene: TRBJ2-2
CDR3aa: CASSLSGNTGELFF
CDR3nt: TGTGCCAGCAGTTTATCGGGGAACACCGGGGAGCTGTTTTTT

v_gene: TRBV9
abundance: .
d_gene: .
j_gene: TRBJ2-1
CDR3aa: CASSGSARVKQFF
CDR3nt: TGTGCCAGCAGCGGATCAGCTCGGGTGAAGCAGTTCTTC

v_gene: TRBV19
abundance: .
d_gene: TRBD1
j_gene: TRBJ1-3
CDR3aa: CASFLRSQGAGNTIYF
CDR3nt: TGTGCCAGTTTCCTCCGCTCGCAGGGGGCCGGAAACACCATATATTTT

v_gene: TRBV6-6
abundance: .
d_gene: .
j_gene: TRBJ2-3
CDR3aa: CASSAGAHTDTQYF
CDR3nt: TGTGCCAGCAGTGCCGGTGCTCACACAGATACGCAGTATTTT

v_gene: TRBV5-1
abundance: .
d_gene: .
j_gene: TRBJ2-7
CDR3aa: CASSFLEGSYEQYF
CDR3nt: TGCGCCAGCAGCTTCCTTGAGGGGTCCTACGAGCAGTACTTC